Following are 3 T cell receptor beta chains from one sample sequenced in a study of metastatic and nonmetastatic thyroid tumors. Before thyroid surgery, none of the patients had received any treatment. TCRdb re-clonotyped the PCR reads via MiXCR. The profile shows 3,800 or so clones, about 30% of them singletons. Sequencing used adjacent normal tissue. The origin of the receptors is a female donor with papillary thyroid cancer or a benign thyroid nodule (not recorded which). Some clones in this sample may be carry-over from other donors' samples.

This clone was seen only a few times. The chain uses TRBV10-3 and TRBJ1-2, with D possibly matching TRBD1 (6 bases). This CDR3 has 14 residues. CDR1 and CDR2 from the germline V gene are ENHRY and SYGVKD. The V gene lost 10 bases and the J gene lost 2 bases, with 17 bases spanning the gap. The CDR3 spells CATDEQGTNYGYTF. CDR3 bases: TGTGCCACCGACGAACAGGGTACGAACTATGGCTACACCTTC.

This chain joins TRBV6-2 or TRBV6-3 and TRBJ1-5; weak D call: TRBD1 (6 bases). Germline V gene sequence: CDR1 MNHEY, CDR2 SVGEGT. The V end was cut by 2 bases, the J end by 4 bases, with 12 bases between. This CDR3 has 15 amino acids. Here the CDR3 DNA reads TGTGCCAGCAGTTACCGGGATACAGGGAATCAGCCCCAGCATTTT. Translating gives CASSYRDTGNQPQHF.

J is TRBJ2-7 and V is TRBV29-1; 16 nucleotides match TRBD2. CDR1 and CDR2 (germline): SQVTM, ANQGSEA. The V gene end was trimmed by 6 bases and the J gene end by 3 bases; junction bases not matched to a gene: 14. This CDR3 has 18 amino acids. CDR3 sequence: CSVVLAWGLAGGGYEQYF. CDR3 in DNA: TGCAGCGTGGTACTAGCTTGGGGACTAGCGGGAGGGGGCTACGAGCAGTACTTC.